One T cell receptor (beta chain) is described in this entry. Generated by immunoSEQ multiplex PCR, the TCRdb table keeps only in-frame clones and is missing some. The profile shows a few hundred thousand clones, around 87% of them singletons. These data come from a study of blood T cell repertoires in COVID-19. This CDR3 region has 15 residues. V lost 3 bases, J lost 7 bases, and 16 bases lay in between. Germline V gene lookup returns CDR1 SNHLY and CDR2 FYNNEI. The material sequenced was PBMCs or T cells enriched from blood (not recorded which). This chain joins TRBV2 and TRBJ2-1, with D perhaps matching TRBD2 (6 bases). The clonotype was recovered from a man in his forties or fifties in a cohort exposed to, infected with or recovered from COVID-19 (not recorded which). The chain's CDR3 is CASSEPSVGRNEQFF. The CDR3 coding sequence is TGTGCCAGCAGTGAGCCCAGCGTGGGGAGGAATGAGCAGTTCTTC.